Listed here are 6 T cell receptor beta chains from one sample, sequenced in a study of OX40 agonist ivuxolimab in advanced cancers. The table came from immunoSEQ multiplex PCR; TCRdb's copy has only in-frame clones and leaves some out. This sample has more than 95,000 clones, with approximately 90% found just once. The material was CD4+ or CD8+ T cells sorted from blood, obtained in a trial of the OX40 agonist ivuxolimab. These receptors were taken from an adult with an advanced solid tumor such as melanoma, head and neck, liver or kidney cancer.

The V call is TRBV4-1, the J call TRBJ2-3, with 8 bases lining up with TRBD2. CDR1 is MGHRA and CDR2 is YSYEKL in the germline V gene. The CDR3 loop spans 14 amino acids. With V trimmed by 2 bases and J by 7 bases, 5 bases remained unmatched. CDR3 in amino acids: CASSQSRGGYTQYF. In DNA form, the CDR3 reads TGCGCCAGCAGCCAATCTCGGGGGGGGTATACGCAGTATTTT.

This clone has just one count. The chain uses TRBV18 and TRBJ2-5, with 7 nucleotides matching TRBD1. Per germline, CDR1 KGHSH and CDR2 LQKENI. This CDR3 region has 13 residues. V lost 2 bases to trimming and J lost 5 bases; unmatched junction nucleotides: 2. In DNA form, the CDR3 reads TGTGCCAGCTCACCAAGGGGACAGGAGACCCAGTACTTC. This codes for CASSPRGQETQYF.

The chain has TRBV30 and TRBJ2-5; no clear D. Trimming cost V 0 bases and J 9 bases, with 8 bases left between them. The CDR3 runs 11 residues. Germline V lookup: CDR1 GTSNPN, CDR2 SVGIG (reference sequence). The CDR3 DNA follows: TGTGCCTGGAGTGTAACCGTATCCCAGTACTTC. It codes for CAWSVTVSQYF. Variable domain in full (rest from reference TRBV30 and TRBJ2-5): SQTIHQWPATLVQPVGSPLSLECTVEGTSNPNLYWYRQAAGRGLQLLFYSVGIGQISSEVPQNLSASRPQDRQFILSSKKLLLSDSGFYLCAWSVTVSQYFGPGTRLLVL.

The CDR3 is CASSPGNSNQPQHF. The CDR3 coding sequence is TGTGCCAGTAGTCCAGGTAATAGCAATCAGCCCCAGCATTTT. This chain connects TRBV19 to TRBJ1-5; D is unresolved. This CDR3 is 14 amino acids long. The germline gives CDR1 LNHDA, CDR2 SQIVND (reference sequence). Trimming removed 5 bases from V and 0 bases from J, with 8 bases in between.

The V and J genes are TRBV7-2 and TRBJ2-1; 7 positions match TRBD1. Trimming took 5 bases from V and 4 from J; bases not matched to a gene: 11. The length of the CDR3 is 16 residues. Germline V gene lookup returns CDR1 SGHTA and CDR2 FQGNSA. Written as DNA, the CDR3 is TGTGCCAGCAGCAAACGACAGGGAGCGTGGTACAATGAGCAGTTCTTC. Translating it yields CASSKRQGAWYNEQFF.

The chain joins TRBV20-1 to TRBJ2-2; D is unclear. The CDR3 extends over 11 amino acids. Trimming pared 4 bases from V and 7 bases from J, leaving 7 bases between. Germline V gene lookup returns CDR1 DFQATT and CDR2 SNEGSKA (reference sequence). Here the CDR3 DNA reads TGCAGTGCTACGGATGGCGGGGAGCTGTTTTTT. Amino acid sequence: CSATDGGELFF.